A selection of T cell receptor beta chains follows, all from one sample in a study of shared clonotypes between healthy human individuals. The protocol was immunoSEQ multiplex PCR, while the TCRdb copy is restricted to in-frame clones and leaves out a portion. The table shows roughly 760,000 clones, with around 72% occurring only once. Sequences were obtained from memory CD4+ T cells sorted from blood. Receptors were obtained from a woman aged 25 to 39 in good health. Each CDR3 is given with its conserved first and last residue. A D gene is named only where the DNA matches it firmly. Size is stated for part of the rows, as once, few or many counts, or as a class when the clone is expanded.

NA | TRBJ2-7 | NA | TRBV4-1 | CASSQSREEYEQYF | TGCGCCAGCAGCCAATCACGAGAGGAGTACGAGCAGTACTTC
NA | TRBJ2-1 | NA | TRBV9 | CASNKIVGAAGISNEQFF | TGTGCCAGCAACAAGATAGTGGGTGCGGCGGGAATCAGCAATGAGCAGTTCTTC
once | TRBJ2-5 | NA | TRBV11-2 | CASSLRQGGFETQYF | TGTGCCAGCAGCCTACGCCAGGGGGGCTTTGAGACCCAGTACTTC
few | TRBJ1-2 | NA | TRBV2 | CASSGQLNYGYTF | TGTGCCAGCAGCGGACAGTTAAACTATGGCTACACCTTC
few | TRBJ2-4 | TRBD1 | TRBV10-1 | CARGQKNIQYF | TGCGCCAGGGGACAGAAAAACATTCAGTACTTC
NA | TRBJ1-2 | NA | TRBV7-9 | CASTQRPQSSYGYTF | TGTGCCAGCACCCAACGGCCGCAGTCCAGCTATGGCTACACCTTC
once | TRBJ2-1 | NA | TRBV28 | CASSLGGNLYNEQFF | TGTGCCAGCAGTTTAGGCGGAAACCTATACAATGAGCAGTTCTTC
NA | TRBJ1-1 | TRBD1 | TRBV30 | CACNRGTNTEAFF | TGTGCCTGTAACAGGGGAACGAACACTGAAGCTTTCTTT
NA | TRBJ2-3 | TRBD2 | TRBV29-1 | CSVEDAAGVFADTQYF | TGCAGCGTTGAAGATGCGGCGGGAGTTTTTGCAGATACGCAGTATTTT
NA | TRBJ1-1 | NA | TRBV2 | CASRDRMNTEAFF | TGTGCCAGCAGGGACAGAATGAACACTGAAGCTTTCTTT
NA | TRBJ2-7 | NA | TRBV28 | CASIPEGSGLYEQYF | TGTGCCAGCATCCCTGAGGGTTCCGGACTCTACGAGCAGTACTTC
NA | TRBJ2-1 | NA | TRBV29-1 | CSVEKGLGSSYNEQFF | TGCAGCGTTGAGAAGGGTCTGGGGAGCTCCTACAATGAGCAGTTCTTC
NA | TRBJ1-1 | NA | TRBV28 | CASSFKTEAFF | TGTGCCAGCAGTTTTAAAACTGAAGCTTTCTTT
once | TRBJ2-7 | TRBD1 | TRBV7-9 | CASSLLGQGSDEQYF | TGTGCCAGCAGCTTATTGGGACAGGGTTCCGACGAGCAGTACTTC
NA | TRBJ1-6 | TRBD1 | TRBV28 | CASTLGQANSPLHF | TGTGCCAGCACCTTGGGACAGGCTAATTCACCCCTCCACTTT
NA | TRBJ2-1 | TRBD1 | TRBV5-6 | CASSSDRYYNEQFF | TGTGCCAGCAGCTCGGACAGGTACTACAATGAGCAGTTCTTC
NA | TRBJ1-3 | NA | TRBV30 | CAWSVGAWGTGNTIYF | TGTGCCTGGAGTGTAGGGGCTTGGGGGACTGGAAACACCATATATTTT
NA | TRBJ1-1 | TRBD1 | TRBV15 | CATSLRTGDTEAFF | TGTGCCACCAGCTTGCGGACAGGGGACACTGAAGCTTTCTTT
NA | TRBJ1-5 | NA | TRBV6-1 | CASSEGGAGYQPQHF | TGTGCCAGCAGTGAAGGGGGGGCAGGGTATCAGCCCCAGCATTTT
few | TRBJ2-5 | TRBD1 | TRBV5-4 | CASTGQAETQYF | TGTGCCAGCACGGGACAGGCTGAGACCCAGTACTTC
NA | TRBJ2-2 | NA | TRBV28 | CASSSPNGELFF | TGTGCCAGCAGTTCTCCTAACGGGGAGCTGTTTTTT
NA | TRBJ2-5 | NA | TRBV5-1 | CASRENQETQYF | TGCGCCAGCAGGGAAAATCAAGAGACCCAGTACTTC
once | TRBJ1-4 | NA | TRBV30 | CAWSVSQGFNEKLFF | TGTGCCTGGAGTGTAAGTCAGGGATTTAACGAAAAACTGTTTTTT
once | TRBJ1-5 | NA | TRBV5-1 | CASSLDSITNQPQHF | TGCGCCAGCAGCCTGGACAGTATTACCAATCAGCCCCAGCATTTT
NA | TRBJ2-2 | NA | TRBV2 | CASSGESTGELFF | TGTGCCAGCAGTGGAGAGTCCACCGGGGAGCTGTTTTTT
NA | TRBJ1-1 | NA | TRBV5-1 | CASSLGGAGGTEAFF | TGCGCCAGCAGCTTGGGGGGCGCGGGTGGGACTGAAGCTTTCTTT
NA | TRBJ2-2 | NA | TRBV11-3 | CASSSGRRELDTGELFF | TGTGCCAGCAGCTCAGGTCGTCGGGAGCTGGACACCGGGGAGCTGTTTTTT
NA | TRBJ2-2 | NA | TRBV29-1 | CSVVVSRGAGELFF | TGCAGCGTTGTGGTCTCCCGAGGGGCCGGGGAGCTGTTTTTT
NA | TRBJ2-3 | NA | TRBV15 | CATSRGTRTDTQYF | TGTGCCACCAGCAGAGGAACCCGCACAGATACGCAGTATTTT
NA | TRBJ1-5 | TRBD1 | TRBV27 | CASSPQGAYSNQPQHF | TGTGCCAGCAGTCCCCAGGGGGCGTATAGCAATCAGCCCCAGCATTTT
NA | TRBJ2-7 | NA | TRBV2 | CASNRGRYEQYF | TGTGCCAGCAATCGGGGGAGATACGAGCAGTACTTC
few | TRBJ2-1 | NA | TRBV5-4 | CASSLAQGTYNEQFF | TGTGCCAGCAGCTTGGCTCAGGGCACCTACAATGAGCAGTTCTTC
NA | TRBJ1-5 | NA | TRBV7-6 | CASSTRAGNNQPQHF | TGTGCCAGCAGCACCCGGGCAGGTAACAATCAGCCCCAGCATTTT
NA | TRBJ1-2 | TRBD1 | TRBV15 | CATSRGEQGYGYTF | TGTGCCACCAGCAGAGGGGAACAGGGGTATGGCTACACCTTC
NA | TRBJ2-7 | NA | TRBV20-1 | CSAVAVGEQYF | TGCAGTGCCGTGGCAGTTGGGGAGCAGTACTTC
once | TRBJ2-2 | NA | TRBV7-9 | CASSFEGGFPGELFF | TGTGCCAGCAGCTTTGAGGGAGGATTTCCCGGGGAGCTGTTTTTT
NA | TRBJ2-2 | TRBD1 | TRBV2 | CASSWDRGNTGELFF | TGTGCCAGCAGTTGGGACAGGGGAAACACCGGGGAGCTGTTTTTT
NA | TRBJ2-5 | NA | TRBV4-1 | CASSPGGPGTGTGEQYF | TGCGCCAGCAGCCCCGGGGGGCCCGGGACGGGGACTGGGGAGCAGTACTTC
few | TRBJ2-7 | NA | TRBV7-9 | CASSAGGGGKEYEQYF | TGTGCCAGCAGCGCCGGGGGAGGCGGGAAAGAATACGAGCAGTACTTC
NA | TRBJ2-7 | TRBD2 | TRBV14 | CASSQVGRESYEQYF | TGTGCCAGCAGCCAAGTAGGGCGGGAGTCCTACGAGCAGTACTTC
once | TRBJ2-1 | TRBD1 | TRBV13 | CASSRTGAAEQFF | TGTGCCAGCAGCCGAACAGGGGCAGCTGAGCAGTTCTTC
NA | TRBJ2-1 | NA | TRBV7-8 | CASRPRGPIGNEQFF | TGTGCCAGCAGACCTAGAGGACCCATCGGCAATGAGCAGTTCTTC
NA | TRBJ2-5 | NA | TRBV9 | CASSFGWGQETQYF | TGTGCCAGCAGCTTTGGGTGGGGTCAAGAGACCCAGTACTTC
NA | TRBJ2-2 | NA | TRBV2 | CASRGGSATGELFF | TGTGCCAGCAGGGGAGGCAGTGCCACCGGGGAGCTGTTTTTT
NA | TRBJ1-1 | NA | TRBV30 | CAWEGSDGSTEAFF | TGTGCCTGGGAGGGATCGGACGGCAGTACTGAAGCTTTCTTT
NA | TRBJ2-1 | NA | TRBV20-1 | CSARGLPEQFF | TGCAGTGCTAGGGGCCTACCGGAGCAGTTCTTC